This T cell receptor (beta chain) was recorded in a study of OX40 agonist ivuxolimab in advanced cancers. Background on the study: Patients took ivuxolimab, an agonistic anti-OX40 (CD134) antibody. Of mixed ages from about 23 to 90 and averaging around 60 years, the group was over 80% male. Broader study findings: Partly responding patients at 0.1-3.0 mg/kg showed some of the smallest clonal expansion.

About this clone itself: The antigen remains undetermined.

Measured with immunoSEQ multiplex PCR; TCRdb has only the in-frame clones, and not every one. The table shows approximately 58,000 clones, with approximately 90% occurring only once. Germline CDR1 reads MNHNS; CDR2 reads SASEGT. Between the trimmed V and J ends, which lost 6 bases and 0 bases, there was a span of 12 bases. CDR3 size: 14 residues. Autoimmune disease history or systemic immunosuppression meant exclusion. Source: CD4+ or CD8+ T cells sorted from blood, taken in a trial of the OX40 agonist ivuxolimab. This TCR was sampled from an adult with an advanced solid tumor such as melanoma, head and neck, liver or kidney cancer. The chain couples TRBV6-1 to TRBJ2-7; D is unresolved. For the CDR3, the DNA is TGTGCCAGCAGGCCGTTGTCCAGCTCCTACGAGCAGTACTTC. This codes for CASRPLSSSYEQYF.